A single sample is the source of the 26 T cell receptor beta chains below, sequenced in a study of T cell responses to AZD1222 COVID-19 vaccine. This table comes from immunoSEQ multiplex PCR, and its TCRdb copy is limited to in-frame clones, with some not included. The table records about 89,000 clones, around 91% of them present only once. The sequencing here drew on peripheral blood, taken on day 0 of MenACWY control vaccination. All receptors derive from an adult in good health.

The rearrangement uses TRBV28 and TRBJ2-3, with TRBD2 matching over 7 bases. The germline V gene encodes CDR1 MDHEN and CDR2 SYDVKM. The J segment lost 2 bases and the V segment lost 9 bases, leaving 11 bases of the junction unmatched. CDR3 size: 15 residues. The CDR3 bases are TGTGCCAGTGGGGGAAGCGGGGATCCCACAGATACGCAGTATTTT. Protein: CASGGSGDPTDTQYF.

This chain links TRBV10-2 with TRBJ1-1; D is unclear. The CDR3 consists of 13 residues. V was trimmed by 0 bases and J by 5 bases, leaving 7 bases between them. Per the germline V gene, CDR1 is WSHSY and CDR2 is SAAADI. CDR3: CASSESGKTEAFF. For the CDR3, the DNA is TGCGCCAGCAGTGAGTCGGGGAAGACTGAAGCTTTCTTT.

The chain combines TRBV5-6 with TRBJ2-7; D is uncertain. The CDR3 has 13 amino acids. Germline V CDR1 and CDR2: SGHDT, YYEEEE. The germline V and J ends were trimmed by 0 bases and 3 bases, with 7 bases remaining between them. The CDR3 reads CASSLADGYEQYF. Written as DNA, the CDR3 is TGTGCCAGCAGCTTGGCTGACGGCTACGAGCAGTACTTC.

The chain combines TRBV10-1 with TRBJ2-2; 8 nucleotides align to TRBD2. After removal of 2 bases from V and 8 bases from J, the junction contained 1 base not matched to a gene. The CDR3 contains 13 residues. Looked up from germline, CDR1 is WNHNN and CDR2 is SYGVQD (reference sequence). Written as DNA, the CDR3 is TGCGCCAGCAGTGAGCCTAGCGGGGGGGAGCTGTTTTTT. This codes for CASSEPSGGELFF.

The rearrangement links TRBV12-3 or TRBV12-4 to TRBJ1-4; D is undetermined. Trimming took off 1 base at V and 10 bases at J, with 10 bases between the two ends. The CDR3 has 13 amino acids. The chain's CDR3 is CASSLGEDGKLFF. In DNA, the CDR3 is TGTGCCAGCAGTTTAGGGGAAGATGGAAAACTGTTTTTT.

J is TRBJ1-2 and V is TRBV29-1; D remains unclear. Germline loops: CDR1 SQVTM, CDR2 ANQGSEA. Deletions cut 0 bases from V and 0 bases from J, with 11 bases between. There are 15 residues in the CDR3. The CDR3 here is CSVEDRRETNYGYTF. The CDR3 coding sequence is TGCAGCGTTGAAGATCGTAGAGAGACTAACTATGGCTACACCTTC. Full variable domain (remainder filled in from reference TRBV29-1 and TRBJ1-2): SAVISQKPSRDICQRGTSLTIQCQVDSQVTMMFWYRQQPGQSLTLIATANQGSEATYESGFVIDKFPISRPNLTFSTLTVSNMSPEDSSIYLCSVEDRRETNYGYTFGSGTRLTVV.

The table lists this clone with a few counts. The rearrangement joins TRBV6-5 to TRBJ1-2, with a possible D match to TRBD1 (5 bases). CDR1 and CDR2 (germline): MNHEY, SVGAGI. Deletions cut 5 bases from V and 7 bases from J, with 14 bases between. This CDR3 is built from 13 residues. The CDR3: CASSTQGRGGYTF. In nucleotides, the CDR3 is TGTGCCAGCAGTACTCAGGGTAGGGGTGGCTACACCTTC.

The CDR3 nucleotides are TGTGCCAGCAGCCCGGGACAGGGAGATTCACCCCTCCACTTT. Protein product: CASSPGQGDSPLHF. The chain recombines TRBV2 with TRBJ1-6; 9 bases fit TRBD1. Trimming at V came to 6 bases and at J to 8 bases, leaving 5 bases not matched to a gene. The CDR3 length is 14 residues. Looked up from germline, CDR1 is SNHLY and CDR2 is FYNNEI.

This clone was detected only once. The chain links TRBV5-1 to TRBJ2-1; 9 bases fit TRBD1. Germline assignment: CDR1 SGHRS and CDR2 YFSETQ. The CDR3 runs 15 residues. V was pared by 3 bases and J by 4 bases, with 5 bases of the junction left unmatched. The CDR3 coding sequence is TGCGCCAGCAGCTCAACCGGGACAGGGTACAATGAGCAGTTCTTC. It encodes CASSSTGTGYNEQFF.

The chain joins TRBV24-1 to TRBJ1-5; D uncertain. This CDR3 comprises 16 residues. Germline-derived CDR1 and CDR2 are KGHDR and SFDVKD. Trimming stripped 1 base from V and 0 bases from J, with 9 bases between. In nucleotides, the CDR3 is TGTGCCACCAGTGATTTTGGGCTAAATAGCAATCAGCCCCAGCATTTT. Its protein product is CATSDFGLNSNQPQHF.

The CDR3 DNA reads as TGTGCCAGCAGCCCACCCAAGGCGATTAACTATGGCTACACCTTC. Residues: CASSPPKAINYGYTF. V usage is TRBV14 and J usage is TRBJ1-2; D is unresolved. CDR3 length: 15 amino acids. Germline CDR1 SGHDN, CDR2 FVKESK. The germline V and J ends were trimmed by 4 bases and 1 base, with 13 bases remaining between them.

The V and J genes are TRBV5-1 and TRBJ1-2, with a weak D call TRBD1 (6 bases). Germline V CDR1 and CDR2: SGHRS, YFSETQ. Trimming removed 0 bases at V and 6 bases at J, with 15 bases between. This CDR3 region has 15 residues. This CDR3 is CASSLARGGGDGYTF. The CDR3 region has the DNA TGCGCCAGCAGCTTGGCCCGTGGGGGCGGGGATGGCTACACCTTC.

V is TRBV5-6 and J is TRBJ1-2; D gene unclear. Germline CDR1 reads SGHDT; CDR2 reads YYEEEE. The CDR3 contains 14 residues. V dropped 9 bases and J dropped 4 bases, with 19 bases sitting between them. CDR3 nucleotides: TGTGCCACCCAACGGGGAGGGCTCGGCTATGGCTACACCTTC. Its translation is CATQRGGLGYGYTF.

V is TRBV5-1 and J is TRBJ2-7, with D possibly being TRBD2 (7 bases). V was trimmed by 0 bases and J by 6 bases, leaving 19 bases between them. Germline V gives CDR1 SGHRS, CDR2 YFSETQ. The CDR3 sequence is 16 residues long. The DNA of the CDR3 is TGCGCCAGCAGCTTGGTGGGGGGGCCGTTATCTGGCGAGCAGTACTTC. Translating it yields CASSLVGGPLSGEQYF.

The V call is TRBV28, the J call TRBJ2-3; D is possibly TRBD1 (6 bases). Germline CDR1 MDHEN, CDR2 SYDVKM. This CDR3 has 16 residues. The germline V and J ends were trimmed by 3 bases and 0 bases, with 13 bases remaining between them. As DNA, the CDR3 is TGTGCCAGCAGTTTTACGGGACATAGTAGCACAGATACGCAGTATTTT. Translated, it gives CASSFTGHSSTDTQYF.

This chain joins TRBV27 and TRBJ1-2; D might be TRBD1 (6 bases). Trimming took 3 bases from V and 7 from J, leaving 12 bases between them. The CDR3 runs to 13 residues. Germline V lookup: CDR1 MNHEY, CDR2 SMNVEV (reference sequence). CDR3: CASSFAGAGGYTF. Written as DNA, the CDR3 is TGTGCCAGCAGTTTCGCGGGGGCGGGTGGCTACACCTTC.

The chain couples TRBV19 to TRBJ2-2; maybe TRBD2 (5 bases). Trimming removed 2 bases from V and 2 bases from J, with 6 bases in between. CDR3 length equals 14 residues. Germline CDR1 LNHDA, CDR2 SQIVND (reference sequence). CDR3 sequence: CASSILANTGELFF. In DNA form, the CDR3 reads TGTGCCAGTAGTATACTAGCCAACACCGGGGAGCTGTTTTTT. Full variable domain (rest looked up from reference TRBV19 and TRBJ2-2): DGGITQSPKYLFRKEGQNVTLSCEQNLNHDAMYWYRQDPGQGLRLIYYSQIVNDFQKGDIAEGYSVSREKKESFPLTVTSAQKNPTAFYLCASSILANTGELFFGEGSRLTVL.

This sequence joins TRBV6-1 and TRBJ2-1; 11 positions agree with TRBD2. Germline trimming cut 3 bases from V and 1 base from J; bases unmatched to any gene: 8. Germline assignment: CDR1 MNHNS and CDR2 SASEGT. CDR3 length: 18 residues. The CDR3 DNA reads TGTGCCAGCAGTGAGTCCCTAGCGGGAGGTTTTTCCTACAATGAGCAGTTCTTC. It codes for CASSESLAGGFSYNEQFF.

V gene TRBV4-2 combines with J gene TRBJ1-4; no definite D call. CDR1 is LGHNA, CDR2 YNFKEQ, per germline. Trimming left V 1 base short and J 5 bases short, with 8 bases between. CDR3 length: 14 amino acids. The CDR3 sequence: CASSQGRLNEKLFF. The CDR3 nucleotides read TGTGCCAGCAGCCAAGGACGGCTGAATGAAAAACTGTTTTTT.

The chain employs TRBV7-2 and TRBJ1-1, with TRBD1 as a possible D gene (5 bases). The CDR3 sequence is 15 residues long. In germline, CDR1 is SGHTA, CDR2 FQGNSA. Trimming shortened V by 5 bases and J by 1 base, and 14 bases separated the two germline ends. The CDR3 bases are TGTGCCAGCAGCCGCTCGGGACCGACGAACACTGAAGCTTTCTTT. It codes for CASSRSGPTNTEAFF.

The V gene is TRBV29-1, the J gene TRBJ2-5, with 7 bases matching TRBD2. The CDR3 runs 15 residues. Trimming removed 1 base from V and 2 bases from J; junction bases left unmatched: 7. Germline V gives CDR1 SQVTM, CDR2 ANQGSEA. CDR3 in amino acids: CSVEGGGRGQETQYF. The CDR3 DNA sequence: TGCAGCGTTGAAGGCGGGGGACGGGGGCAAGAGACCCAGTACTTC.

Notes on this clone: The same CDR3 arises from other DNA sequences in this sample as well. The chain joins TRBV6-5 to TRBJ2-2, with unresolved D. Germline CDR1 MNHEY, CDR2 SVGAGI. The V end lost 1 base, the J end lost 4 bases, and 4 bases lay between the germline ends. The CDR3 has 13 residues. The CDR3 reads CASSYFSTGELFF. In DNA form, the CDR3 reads TGTGCCAGCAGTTACTTCTCCACCGGGGAGCTGTTTTTT.

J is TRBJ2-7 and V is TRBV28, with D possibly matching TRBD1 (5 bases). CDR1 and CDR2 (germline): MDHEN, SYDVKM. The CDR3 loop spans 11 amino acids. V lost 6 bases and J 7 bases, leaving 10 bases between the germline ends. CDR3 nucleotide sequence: TGTGCCAGCAGAGTCAGGGCAGAGCAGTACTTC. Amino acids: CASRVRAEQYF.

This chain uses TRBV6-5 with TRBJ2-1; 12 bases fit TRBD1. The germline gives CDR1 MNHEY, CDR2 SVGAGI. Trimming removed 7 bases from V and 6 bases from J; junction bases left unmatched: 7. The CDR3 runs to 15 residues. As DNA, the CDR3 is TGTGCCAGCAATTCGGGACAGGGGGCAGGCAATGAGCAGTTCTTC. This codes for CASNSGQGAGNEQFF.

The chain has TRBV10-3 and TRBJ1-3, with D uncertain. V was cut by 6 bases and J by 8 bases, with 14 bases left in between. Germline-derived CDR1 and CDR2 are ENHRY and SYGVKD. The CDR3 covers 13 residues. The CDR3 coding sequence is TGTGCCATCAGGTCCGAAATTGGGGACACCATATATTTT. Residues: CAIRSEIGDTIYF.

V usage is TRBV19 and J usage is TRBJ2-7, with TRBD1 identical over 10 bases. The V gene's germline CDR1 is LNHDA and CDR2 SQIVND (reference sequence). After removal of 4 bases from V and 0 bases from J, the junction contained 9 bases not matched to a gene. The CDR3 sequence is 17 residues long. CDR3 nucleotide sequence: TGTGCCAGTAGTACCCAAGGGACAGGGGCGGCCTCCTACGAGCAGTACTTC. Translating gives CASSTQGTGAASYEQYF. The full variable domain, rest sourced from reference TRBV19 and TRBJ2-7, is DGGITQSPKYLFRKEGQNVTLSCEQNLNHDAMYWYRQDPGQGLRLIYYSQIVNDFQKGDIAEGYSVSREKKESFPLTVTSAQKNPTAFYLCASSTQGTGAASYEQYFGPGTRLTVT.